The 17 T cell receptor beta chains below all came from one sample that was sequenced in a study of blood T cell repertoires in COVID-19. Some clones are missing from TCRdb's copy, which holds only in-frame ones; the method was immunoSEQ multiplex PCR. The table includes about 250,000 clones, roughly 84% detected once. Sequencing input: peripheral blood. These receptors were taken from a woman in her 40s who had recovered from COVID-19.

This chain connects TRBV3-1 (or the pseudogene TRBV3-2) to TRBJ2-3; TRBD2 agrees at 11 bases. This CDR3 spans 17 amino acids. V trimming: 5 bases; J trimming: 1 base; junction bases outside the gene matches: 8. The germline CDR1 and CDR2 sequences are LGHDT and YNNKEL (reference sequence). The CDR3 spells CASSARTSGQRTDTQYF. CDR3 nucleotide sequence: TGTGCCAGCAGCGCGCGGACTAGCGGGCAGCGCACAGATACGCAGTATTTT.

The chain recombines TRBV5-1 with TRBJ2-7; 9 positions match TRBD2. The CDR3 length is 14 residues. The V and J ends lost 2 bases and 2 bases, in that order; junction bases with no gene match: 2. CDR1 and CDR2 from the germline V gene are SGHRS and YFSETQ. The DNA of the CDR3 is TGCGCCAGCAGCTTAGCGGGGGGAGCCTACGAGCAGTACTTC. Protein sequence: CASSLAGGAYEQYF.

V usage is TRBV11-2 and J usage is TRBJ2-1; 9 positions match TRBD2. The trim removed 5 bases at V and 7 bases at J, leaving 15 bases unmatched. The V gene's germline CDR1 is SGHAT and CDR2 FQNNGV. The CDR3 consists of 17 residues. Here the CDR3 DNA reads TGTGCCAGCAGCCATTTGCGGCGGGAGGGCCATAAGAATGAGCAGTTCTTC. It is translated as CASSHLRREGHKNEQFF. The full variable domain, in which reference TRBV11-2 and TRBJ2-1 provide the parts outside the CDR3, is EAGVAQSPRYKIIEKRQSVAFWCNPISGHATLYWYQQILGQGPKLLIQFQNNGVVDDSQLPKDRFSAERLKGVDSTLKIQPAKLEDSAVYLCASSHLRREGHKNEQFFGPGTRLTVL.

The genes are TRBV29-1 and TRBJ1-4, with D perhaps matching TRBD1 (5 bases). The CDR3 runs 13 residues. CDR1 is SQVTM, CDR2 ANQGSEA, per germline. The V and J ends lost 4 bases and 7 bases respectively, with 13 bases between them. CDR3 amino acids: CSVGGGTPEKLFF. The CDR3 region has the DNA TGCAGCGTTGGGGGGGGAACCCCTGAAAAACTGTTTTTT. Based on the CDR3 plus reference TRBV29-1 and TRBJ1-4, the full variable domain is SAVISQKPSRDICQRGTSLTIQCQVDSQVTMMFWYRQQPGQSLTLIATANQGSEATYESGFVIDKFPISRPNLTFSTLTVSNMSPEDSSIYLCSVGGGTPEKLFFGSGTQLSVL.

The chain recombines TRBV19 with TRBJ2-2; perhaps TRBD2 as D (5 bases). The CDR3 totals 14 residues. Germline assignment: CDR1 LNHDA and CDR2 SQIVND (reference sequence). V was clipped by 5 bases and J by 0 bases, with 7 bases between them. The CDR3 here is CASSGLSNTGELFF. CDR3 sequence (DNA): TGTGCCAGTAGTGGACTGTCGAACACCGGGGAGCTGTTTTTT.

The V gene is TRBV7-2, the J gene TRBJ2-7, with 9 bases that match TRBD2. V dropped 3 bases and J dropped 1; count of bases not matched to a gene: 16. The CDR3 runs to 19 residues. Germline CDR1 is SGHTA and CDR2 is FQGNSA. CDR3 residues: CASSFAGGGFPGKSYEQYF. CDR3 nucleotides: TGTGCCAGCAGCTTTGCGGGGGGGGGATTCCCCGGAAAATCCTACGAGCAGTACTTC.

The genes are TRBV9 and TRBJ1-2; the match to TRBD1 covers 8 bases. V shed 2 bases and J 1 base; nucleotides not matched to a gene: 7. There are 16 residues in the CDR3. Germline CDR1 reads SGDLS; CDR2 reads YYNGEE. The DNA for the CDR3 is TGTGCCAGCAGCGTCCATCCGGGACAGGATAACTATGGCTACACCTTC. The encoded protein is CASSVHPGQDNYGYTF.

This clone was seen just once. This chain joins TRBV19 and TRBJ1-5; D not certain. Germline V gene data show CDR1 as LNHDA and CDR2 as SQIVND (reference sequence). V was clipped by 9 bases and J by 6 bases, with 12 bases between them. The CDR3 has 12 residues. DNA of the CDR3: TGTGCCAGCCGGGATCGGAGTCAGCCCCAGCATTTT. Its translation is CASRDRSQPQHF. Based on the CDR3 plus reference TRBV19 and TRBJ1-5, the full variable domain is DGGITQSPKYLFRKEGQNVTLSCEQNLNHDAMYWYRQDPGQGLRLIYYSQIVNDFQKGDIAEGYSVSREKKESFPLTVTSAQKNPTAFYLCASRDRSQPQHFGDGTRLSIL.

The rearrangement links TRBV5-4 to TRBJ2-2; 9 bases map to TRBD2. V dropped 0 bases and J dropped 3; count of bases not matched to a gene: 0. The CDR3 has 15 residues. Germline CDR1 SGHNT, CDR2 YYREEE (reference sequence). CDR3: CASSLGTSDTGELFF. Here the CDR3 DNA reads TGTGCCAGCAGCTTGGGGACTAGCGACACCGGGGAGCTGTTTTTT.

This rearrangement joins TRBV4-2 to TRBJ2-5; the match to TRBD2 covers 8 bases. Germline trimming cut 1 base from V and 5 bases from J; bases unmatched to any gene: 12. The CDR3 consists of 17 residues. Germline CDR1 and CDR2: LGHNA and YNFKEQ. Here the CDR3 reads CASSQAWRSSGTETQYF. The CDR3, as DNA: TGTGCCAGCAGCCAAGCATGGCGGAGTAGCGGGACGGAGACCCAGTACTTC.

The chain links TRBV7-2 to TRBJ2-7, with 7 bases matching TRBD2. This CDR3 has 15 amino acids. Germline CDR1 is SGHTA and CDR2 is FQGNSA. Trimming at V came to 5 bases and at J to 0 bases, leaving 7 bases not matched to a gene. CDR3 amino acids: CASSPFGGSSYEQYF. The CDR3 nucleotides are TGTGCCAGCAGCCCCTTTGGCGGGAGCTCCTACGAGCAGTACTTC.

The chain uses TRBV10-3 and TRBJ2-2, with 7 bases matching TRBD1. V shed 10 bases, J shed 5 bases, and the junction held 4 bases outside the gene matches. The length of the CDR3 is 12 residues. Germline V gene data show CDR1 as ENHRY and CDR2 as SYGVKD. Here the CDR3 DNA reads TGTGCCAGTAGACAGGGAACCGGGGAGCTGTTTTTT. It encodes CASRQGTGELFF.

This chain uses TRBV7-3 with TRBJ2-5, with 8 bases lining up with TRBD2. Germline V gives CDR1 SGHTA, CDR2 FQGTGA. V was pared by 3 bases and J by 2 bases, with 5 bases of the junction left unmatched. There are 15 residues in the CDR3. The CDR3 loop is CASSLAGTRQETQYF. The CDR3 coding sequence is TGTGCCAGCAGCTTGGCCGGGACTAGACAAGAGACCCAGTACTTC.

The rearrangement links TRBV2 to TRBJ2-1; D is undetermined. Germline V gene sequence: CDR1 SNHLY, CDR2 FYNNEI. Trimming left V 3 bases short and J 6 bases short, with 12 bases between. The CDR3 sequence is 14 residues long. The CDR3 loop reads CASSDRVRSNEQFF. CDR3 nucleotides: TGTGCCAGCAGTGACCGCGTACGAAGCAATGAGCAGTTCTTC. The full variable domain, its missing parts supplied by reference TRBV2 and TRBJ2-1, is EPEVTQTPSHQVTQMGQEVILRCVPISNHLYFYWYRQILGQKVEFLVSFYNNEISEKSEIFDDQFSVERPDGSNFTLKIRSTKLEDSAMYFCASSDRVRSNEQFFGPGTRLTVL.

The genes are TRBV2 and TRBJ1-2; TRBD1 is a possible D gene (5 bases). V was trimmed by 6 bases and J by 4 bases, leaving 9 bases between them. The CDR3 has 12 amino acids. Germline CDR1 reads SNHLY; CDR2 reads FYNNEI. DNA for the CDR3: TGTGCCAGCAGCCGGACAAGCTATGGCTACACCTTC. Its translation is CASSRTSYGYTF.

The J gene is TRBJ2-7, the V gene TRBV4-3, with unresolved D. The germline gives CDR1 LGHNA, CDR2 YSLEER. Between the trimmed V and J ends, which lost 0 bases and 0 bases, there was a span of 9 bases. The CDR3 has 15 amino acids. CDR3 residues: CASSQDWRSSYEQYF. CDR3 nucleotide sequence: TGCGCCAGCAGCCAAGATTGGCGGAGCTCCTACGAGCAGTACTTC.

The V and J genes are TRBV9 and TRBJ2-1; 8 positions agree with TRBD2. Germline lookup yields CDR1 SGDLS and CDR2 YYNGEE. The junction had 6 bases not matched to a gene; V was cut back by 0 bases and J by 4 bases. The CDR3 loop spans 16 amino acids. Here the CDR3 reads CASSVAPAGVYNEQFF. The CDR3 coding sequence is TGTGCCAGCAGCGTAGCTCCAGCGGGAGTTTACAATGAGCAGTTCTTC.